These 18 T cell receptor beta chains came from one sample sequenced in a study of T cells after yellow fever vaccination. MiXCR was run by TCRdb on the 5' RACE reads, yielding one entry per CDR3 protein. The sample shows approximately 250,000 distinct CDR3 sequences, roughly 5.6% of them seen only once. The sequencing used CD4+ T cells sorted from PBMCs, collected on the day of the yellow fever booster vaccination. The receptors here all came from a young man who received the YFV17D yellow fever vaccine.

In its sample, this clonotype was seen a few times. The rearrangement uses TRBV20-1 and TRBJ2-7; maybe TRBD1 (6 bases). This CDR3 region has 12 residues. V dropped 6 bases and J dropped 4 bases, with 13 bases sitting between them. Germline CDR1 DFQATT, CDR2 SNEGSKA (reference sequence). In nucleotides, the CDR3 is TGCAGTGCGACAGGACCGCGTTACGAGCAGTACGTC. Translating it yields CSATGPRYEQYV.

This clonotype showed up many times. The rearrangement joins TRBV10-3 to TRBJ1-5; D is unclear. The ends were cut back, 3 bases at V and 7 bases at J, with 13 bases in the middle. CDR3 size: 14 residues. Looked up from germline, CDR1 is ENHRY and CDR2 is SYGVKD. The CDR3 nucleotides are TGTGCCATCAGTGACCGGCAGGACGGGCAGCCCCAGCATTTT. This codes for CAISDRQDGQPQHF.

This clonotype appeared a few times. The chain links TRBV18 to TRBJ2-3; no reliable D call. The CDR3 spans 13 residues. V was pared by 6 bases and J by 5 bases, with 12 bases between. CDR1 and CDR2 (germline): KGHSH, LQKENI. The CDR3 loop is CASSPLREDTQYF. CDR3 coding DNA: TGTGCCAGCTCGCCCCTTAGGGAAGATACGCAGTATTTT.

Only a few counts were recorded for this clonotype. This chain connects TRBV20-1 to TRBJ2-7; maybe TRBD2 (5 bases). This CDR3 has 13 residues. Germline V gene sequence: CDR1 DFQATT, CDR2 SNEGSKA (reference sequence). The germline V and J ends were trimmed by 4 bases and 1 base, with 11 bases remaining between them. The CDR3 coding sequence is TGCAGTGCTAAGGGCGAGGGTTCCTACGAGCAGTACTTC. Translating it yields CSAKGEGSYEQYF.

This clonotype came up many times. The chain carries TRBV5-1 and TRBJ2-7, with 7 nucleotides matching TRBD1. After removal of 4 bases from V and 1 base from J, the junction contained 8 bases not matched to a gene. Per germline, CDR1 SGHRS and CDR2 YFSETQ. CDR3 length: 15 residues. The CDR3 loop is CASSQRGQRSYEQYF. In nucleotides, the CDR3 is TGCGCCAGCAGCCAAAGGGGACAGCGGTCCTACGAGCAGTACTTC.

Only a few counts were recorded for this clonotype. The CDR3 sequence is CASSPTDNYGYTF. The CDR3 DNA is TGTGCCAGCTCCCCAACGGATAACTATGGCTACACCTTC. V and J are TRBV18 and TRBJ1-2, with D unclear. From germline, CDR1 is KGHSH and CDR2 LQKENI. This CDR3 comprises 13 residues. V lost 6 bases and J lost 1, with 9 bases in between.

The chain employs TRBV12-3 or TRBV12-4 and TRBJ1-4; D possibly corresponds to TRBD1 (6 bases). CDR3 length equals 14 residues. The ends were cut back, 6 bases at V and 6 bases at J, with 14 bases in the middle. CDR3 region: CASSRGGAYEKLFF. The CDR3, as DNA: TGTGCCAGCAGCCGCGGGGGGGCATATGAAAAACTGTTTTTT.

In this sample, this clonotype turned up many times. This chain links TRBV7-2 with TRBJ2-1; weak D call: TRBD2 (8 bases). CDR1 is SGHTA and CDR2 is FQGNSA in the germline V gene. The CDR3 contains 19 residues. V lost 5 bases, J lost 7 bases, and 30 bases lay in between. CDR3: CASSLRLLKRGPGGNEQFF. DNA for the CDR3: TGTGCCAGCAGCCTCAGACTTCTCAAGCGGGGGCCAGGGGGTAATGAGCAGTTCTTC.

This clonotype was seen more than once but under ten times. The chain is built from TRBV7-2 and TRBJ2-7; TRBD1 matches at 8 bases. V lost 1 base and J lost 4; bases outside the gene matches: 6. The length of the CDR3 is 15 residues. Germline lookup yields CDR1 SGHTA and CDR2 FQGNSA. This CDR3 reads CASSLGAGGQYEQYV. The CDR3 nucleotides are TGTGCCAGCAGCTTAGGGGCAGGGGGCCAATACGAGCAGTACGTC.

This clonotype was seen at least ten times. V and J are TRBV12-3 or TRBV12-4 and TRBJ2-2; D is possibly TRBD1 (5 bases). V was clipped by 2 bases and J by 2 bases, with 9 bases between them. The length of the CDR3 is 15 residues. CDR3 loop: CASSLMTANTGELFF. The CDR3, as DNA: TGTGCCAGCAGTTTAATGACAGCTAACACCGGGGAGCTGTTTTTT.

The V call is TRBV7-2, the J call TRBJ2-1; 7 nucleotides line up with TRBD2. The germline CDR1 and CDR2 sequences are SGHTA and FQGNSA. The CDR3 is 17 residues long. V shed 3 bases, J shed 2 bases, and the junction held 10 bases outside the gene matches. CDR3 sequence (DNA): TGTGCCAGCAGCTTTCCTCCGGGACTAACAGCCTACAATGAGCAGTTCTTC. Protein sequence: CASSFPPGLTAYNEQFF.

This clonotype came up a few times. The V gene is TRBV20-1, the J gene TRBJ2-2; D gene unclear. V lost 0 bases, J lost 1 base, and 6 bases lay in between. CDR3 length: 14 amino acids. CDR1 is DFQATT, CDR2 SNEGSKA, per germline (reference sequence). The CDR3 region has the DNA TGCAGTGCTAGAGATCTAGGGAACACCGGGGAGCTGTTTTTT. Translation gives CSARDLGNTGELFF.

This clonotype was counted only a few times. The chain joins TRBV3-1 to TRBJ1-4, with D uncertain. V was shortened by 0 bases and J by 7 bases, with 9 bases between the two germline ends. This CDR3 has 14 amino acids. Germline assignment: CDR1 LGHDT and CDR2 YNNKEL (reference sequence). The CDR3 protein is CASSQDRQIEKLFF. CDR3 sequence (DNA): TGTGCCAGCAGCCAAGATCGTCAGATTGAAAAACTGTTTTTT.

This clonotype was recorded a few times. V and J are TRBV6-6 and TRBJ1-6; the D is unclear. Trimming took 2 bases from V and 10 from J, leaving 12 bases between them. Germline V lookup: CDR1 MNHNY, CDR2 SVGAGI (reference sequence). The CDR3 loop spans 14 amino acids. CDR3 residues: CASSYAGSSSPLHF. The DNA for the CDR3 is TGTGCCAGCAGTTACGCAGGTTCTAGCTCACCCCTCCACTTT.

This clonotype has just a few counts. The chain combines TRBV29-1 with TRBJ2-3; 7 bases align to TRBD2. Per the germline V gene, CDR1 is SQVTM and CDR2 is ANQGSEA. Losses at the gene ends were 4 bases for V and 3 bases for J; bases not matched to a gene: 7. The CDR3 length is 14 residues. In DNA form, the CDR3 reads TGCAGCGTTGTGGGGGGGGTTGTGACAGATACGCAGTATTTT. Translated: CSVVGGVVTDTQYF.

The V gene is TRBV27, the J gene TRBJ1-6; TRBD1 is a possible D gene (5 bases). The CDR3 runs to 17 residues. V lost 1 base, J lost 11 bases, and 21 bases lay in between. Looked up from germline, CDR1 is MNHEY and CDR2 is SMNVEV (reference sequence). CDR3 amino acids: CASSLLVRRGRGAPLHF. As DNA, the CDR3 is TGTGCCAGCAGTTTATTGGTAAGGAGGGGCCGCGGGGCACCCCTCCACTTT.

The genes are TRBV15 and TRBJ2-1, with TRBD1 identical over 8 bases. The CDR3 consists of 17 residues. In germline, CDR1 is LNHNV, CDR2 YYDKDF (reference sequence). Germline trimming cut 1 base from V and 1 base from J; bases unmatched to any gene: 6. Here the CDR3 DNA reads TGTGCCACCAGCAGAGCGACAGGGGAAAGTTCCTACAATGAGCAGTTCTTC. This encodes CATSRATGESSYNEQFF.

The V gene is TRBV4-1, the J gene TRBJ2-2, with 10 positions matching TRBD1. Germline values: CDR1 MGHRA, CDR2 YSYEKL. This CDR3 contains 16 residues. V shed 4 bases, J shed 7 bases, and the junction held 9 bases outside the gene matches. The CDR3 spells CASSLRTGTGDGELFF. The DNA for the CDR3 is TGCGCCAGCAGCCTACGAACCGGGACAGGGGACGGGGAGCTGTTTTTT.